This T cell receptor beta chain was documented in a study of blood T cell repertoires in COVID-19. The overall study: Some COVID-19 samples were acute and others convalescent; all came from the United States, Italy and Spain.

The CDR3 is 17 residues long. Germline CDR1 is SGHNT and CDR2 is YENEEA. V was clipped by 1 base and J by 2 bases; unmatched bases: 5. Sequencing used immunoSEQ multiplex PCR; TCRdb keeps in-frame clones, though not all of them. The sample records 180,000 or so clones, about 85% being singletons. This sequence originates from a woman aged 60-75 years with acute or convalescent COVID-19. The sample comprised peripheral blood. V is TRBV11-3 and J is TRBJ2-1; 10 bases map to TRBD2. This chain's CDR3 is CASSLGLAGTAYNEQFF. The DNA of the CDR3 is TGTGCCAGCAGCTTAGGACTAGCGGGTACGGCCTACAATGAGCAGTTCTTC.